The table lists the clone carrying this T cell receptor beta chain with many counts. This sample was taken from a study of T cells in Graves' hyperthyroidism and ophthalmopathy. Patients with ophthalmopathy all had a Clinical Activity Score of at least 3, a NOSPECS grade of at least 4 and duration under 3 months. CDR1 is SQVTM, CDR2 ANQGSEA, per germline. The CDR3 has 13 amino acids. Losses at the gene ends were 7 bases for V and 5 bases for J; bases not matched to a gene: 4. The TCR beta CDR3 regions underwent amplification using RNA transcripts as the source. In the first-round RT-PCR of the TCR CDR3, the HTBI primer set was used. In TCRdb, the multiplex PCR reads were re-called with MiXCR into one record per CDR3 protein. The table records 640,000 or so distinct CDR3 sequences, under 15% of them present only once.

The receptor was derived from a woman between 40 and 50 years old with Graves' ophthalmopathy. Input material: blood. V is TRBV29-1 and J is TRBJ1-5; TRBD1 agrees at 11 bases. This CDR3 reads CSARTGGDQPQHF. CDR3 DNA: TGCAGCGCCCGGACAGGGGGCGATCAGCCCCAGCATTTT.